Below are 30 T cell receptor beta chains sequenced from a single sample in a study of a mutant IDH1 vaccine in newly diagnosed glioma. Noted time point: week 35, safety follow-up. Every single dose of the vaccine, 300 ug of mutant IDH1 20-mer peptide, came with topical imiquimod. These TCRs' antigens remain unknown. Repertoires were generated with immunoSEQ multiplex PCR, while TCRdb's copy carries only in-frame clones and drops some. The table includes approximately 47,000 clones, approximately 90% detected once. Sample: PBMCs, taken from a glioma patient whose treatment included an IDH1 peptide vaccine. These receptors originate from a middle-aged woman with glioma.

The CDR3 region is CASSSLTSGGVDTQYF. The CDR3 nucleotides read TGTGCCAGCAGCTCCTTGACTAGCGGGGGGGTAGATACGCAGTATTTT. The V call is TRBV7-6, the J call TRBJ2-3; 14 bases fit TRBD2. Trimming cost V 4 bases and J 5 bases; bases outside gene matches: 5. Germline V CDR1 and CDR2: SGHVS, FNYEAQ. The CDR3 has 16 residues.

The chain employs TRBV10-3 and TRBJ2-1; D is possibly TRBD1 (6 bases). Per the germline V gene, CDR1 is ENHRY and CDR2 is SYGVKD. CDR3 length equals 14 residues. The V end lost 2 bases, the J end lost 8 bases, and 13 bases lay between the germline ends. CDR3 residues: CAISEMQGLDEQFF. The CDR3 bases are TGTGCCATCAGTGAGATGCAGGGGTTGGATGAGCAGTTCTTC.

The chain employs TRBV28 and TRBJ1-2; unclear D gene. The V end lost 7 bases, the J end lost 1 base, and 19 bases lay between the germline ends. Germline CDR1 and CDR2: MDHEN and SYDVKM. CDR3 length equals 16 residues. CDR3 protein: CASIPSSGSHNYGYTF. The CDR3 nucleotides are TGTGCCAGCATCCCGTCCTCGGGGTCCCATAACTATGGCTACACCTTC.

The chain is built from TRBV5-1 and TRBJ1-2; D might be TRBD1 (5 bases). Deletions cut 2 bases from V and 7 bases from J, with 18 bases between. The length of the CDR3 is 15 residues. Germline V gives CDR1 SGHRS, CDR2 YFSETQ. CDR3 coding DNA: TGCGCCAGCAGCTTAAGTGGAGGACAAACCGTTGGCTACACCTTC. Translating it yields CASSLSGGQTVGYTF.

This rearrangement joins TRBV7-9 to TRBJ2-2, with D uncertain. Trimming took 5 bases from V and 8 from J, leaving 6 bases between them. Germline V lookup: CDR1 SEHNR, CDR2 FQNEAQ (reference sequence). The CDR3 runs to 11 residues. The CDR3 coding sequence is TGTGCCAGCAGCACCCTAGGGGAGCTGTTTTTT. Its translation is CASSTLGELFF.

This clone has just one count. The chain combines TRBV5-6 with TRBJ2-7; TRBD1 matches 7 bases. The CDR3 extends over 13 amino acids. Germline assignment: CDR1 SGHDT and CDR2 YYEEEE. The V and J ends lost 4 bases and 7 bases, in that order; junction bases with no gene match: 8. CDR3 nucleotides: TGTGCCAGCAGCCAGGGACAGCGCGGGGAGCAGTACTTC. Its translation is CASSQGQRGEQYF.

The V call is TRBV6-1, the J call TRBJ2-7; 7 nucleotides line up with TRBD1. After removal of 5 bases from V and 3 bases from J, the junction contained 7 bases not matched to a gene. CDR1 and CDR2 (germline): MNHNS, SASEGT. The CDR3 has 14 residues. The CDR3 DNA reads as TGTGCCAGCAGTACCCGACAGGGAGTCTACGAGCAGTACTTC. Its translation is CASSTRQGVYEQYF.

V usage is TRBV21-1 and J usage is TRBJ2-3; the table gives TRBD2 as D, unverified against the DNA. TRBV21-1 is shown as a pseudogene. This CDR3 is 15 amino acids long. The CDR3 spells CASSNPREGLHTQYF. In nucleotides, the CDR3 is TGTGCCAGCAGCAATCCGAGGGAAGGGCTTCATACGCAGTATTTT.

This clone appeared once. This rearrangement joins TRBV29-1 to TRBJ2-7, with TRBD1 identical over 10 bases. Germline V gives CDR1 SQVTM, CDR2 ANQGSEA. J was trimmed by 2 bases and V by 5 bases; bases with no gene match: 6. CDR3 length: 14 residues. Here the CDR3 DNA reads TGCAGCGTTCAGGGGACAGGGGAGACCTACGAGCAGTACTTC. It yields the protein CSVQGTGETYEQYF.

The genes are TRBV29-1 and TRBJ1-1; 7 nucleotides match TRBD1. The length of the CDR3 is 11 residues. J gave up 7 bases and V 6 bases, and 5 bases lay outside the gene matches. The germline V gene encodes CDR1 SQVTM and CDR2 ANQGSEA. The CDR3 loop reads CSVLGDSEAFF. The CDR3 nucleotides are TGCAGCGTCCTTGGGGACAGTGAAGCTTTCTTT.

The chain carries TRBV19 and TRBJ1-2; TRBD1 might be the D (5 bases). Trimming took off 6 bases at V and 0 bases at J, with 20 bases between the two ends. The CDR3 totals 17 residues. CDR1 is LNHDA and CDR2 is SQIVND in the germline V gene (reference sequence). The CDR3 bases are TGTGCCAGTAGCACCAAATCCGACAGAAGAACTAACTATGGCTACACCTTC. It encodes CASSTKSDRRTNYGYTF.

V is TRBV19 and J is TRBJ2-7, with unresolved D. CDR1 is LNHDA, CDR2 SQIVND, per germline (reference sequence). V was cut by 3 bases and J by 0 bases, with 6 bases left in between. The CDR3 has 13 residues. The CDR3 DNA reads TGTGCCAGTAGTATGGGCAACTCCTACGAGCAGTACTTC. It encodes CASSMGNSYEQYF.

The J gene is TRBJ1-1, the V gene TRBV29-1; D is unresolved. Per germline, CDR1 SQVTM and CDR2 ANQGSEA. The CDR3 is 13 residues long. V dropped 3 bases and J dropped 5 bases, with 13 bases sitting between them. The chain's CDR3 is CSVEGGGLTEAFF. Written as DNA, the CDR3 is TGCAGCGTTGAGGGTGGAGGGTTGACTGAAGCTTTCTTT. Together with reference TRBV29-1 and TRBJ1-1, the CDR3 gives the full variable domain: SAVISQKPSRDICQRGTSLTIQCQVDSQVTMMFWYRQQPGQSLTLIATANQGSEATYESGFVIDKFPISRPNLTFSTLTVSNMSPEDSSIYLCSVEGGGLTEAFFGQGTRLTVV.

The rearrangement joins TRBV15 to TRBJ2-1; 11 positions match TRBD2. CDR1 LNHNV and CDR2 YYDKDF come from the germline V gene (reference sequence). The CDR3 consists of 16 residues. V shed 6 bases, J shed 5 bases, and the junction held 9 bases outside the gene matches. The CDR3 is CATSGPSGGHNNEQFF. The CDR3 nucleotides are TGTGCCACCAGTGGTCCTAGCGGGGGGCATAACAATGAGCAGTTCTTC. Full variable domain (rest looked up from reference TRBV15 and TRBJ2-1): DAMVIQNPRYQVTQFGKPVTLSCSQTLNHNVMYWYQQKSSQAPKLLFHYYDKDFNNEADTPDNFQSRRPNTSFCFLDIRSPGLGDTAMYLCATSGPSGGHNNEQFFGPGTRLTVL.

The genes are TRBV7-2 and TRBJ1-1, with 10 bases identical to TRBD1. CDR3 length: 15 residues. Germline V gives CDR1 SGHTA, CDR2 FQGNSA. The J segment lost 1 base and the V segment lost 4 bases, leaving 3 bases of the junction unmatched. CDR3 residues: CASSSRDRGNTEAFF. CDR3 coding DNA: TGTGCCAGCAGCTCCCGGGACAGGGGGAACACTGAAGCTTTCTTT.

The table lists this clone with a count of one. The chain recombines TRBV2 with TRBJ2-3; D gene ambiguous. Germline V CDR1 and CDR2: SNHLY, FYNNEI. The CDR3 runs to 12 residues. V was cut by 6 bases and J by 5 bases, with 9 bases left in between. CDR3 DNA sequence: TGTGCCAGCAGCGTACGAGGAGATACGCAGTATTTT. Amino acids: CASSVRGDTQYF.

A few counts support this clone. This sequence joins TRBV4-2 and TRBJ1-1; possible D gene TRBD1, 5 bases. V was clipped by 7 bases and J by 8 bases, with 14 bases between them. This CDR3 region has 12 residues. Germline CDR1 reads LGHNA; CDR2 reads YNFKEQ. CDR3 nucleotide sequence: TGTGCCAGCACCCCGGGGGGATCAGAAGCTTTCTTT. Amino acids: CASTPGGSEAFF.

This chain links TRBV2 with TRBJ1-4, with D tentatively TRBD1 (5 bases). The germline V gene has CDR1 SNHLY and CDR2 FYNNEI. This CDR3 region has 14 residues. With 6 bases removed from V and 8 bases from J, the gap between germline ends came to 16 bases. In DNA, the CDR3 is TGTGCCAGCAGGACCGGGACCCGGGGAGAAAAACTGTTTTTT. It yields the protein CASRTGTRGEKLFF.

CDR3 region: CASSRGLAGEETQYF. CDR3 nucleotides: TGTGCCAGCAGTCGTGGACTAGCGGGGGAAGAGACCCAGTACTTC. The chain carries TRBV5-6 and TRBJ2-5; TRBD2 matches 13 bases. CDR1 and CDR2 from the germline V gene are SGHDT and YYEEEE. Germline trimming cut 5 bases from V and 3 bases from J; bases unmatched to any gene: 4. There are 15 residues in the CDR3.

V usage is TRBV5-1 and J usage is TRBJ2-2; TRBD1 is a possible D gene (5 bases). There are 13 residues in the CDR3. Germline V gene data show CDR1 as SGHRS and CDR2 as YFSETQ. V lost 2 bases and J 7 bases, leaving 9 bases between the germline ends. The CDR3 bases are TGCGCCAGCAGCTTTACAGGTGGCGGGGAGCTGTTTTTT. Protein product: CASSFTGGGELFF.

This chain uses TRBV5-6 with TRBJ2-1; no clear D. From germline, CDR1 is SGHDT and CDR2 YYEEEE. The V gene lost 5 bases and the J gene lost 9 bases, with 21 bases spanning the gap. CDR3 length: 15 amino acids. Here the CDR3 reads CASRLNLYRTSEQFF. Here the CDR3 DNA reads TGTGCCAGCAGATTGAACCTGTATCGTACCAGTGAGCAGTTCTTC.

This chain joins TRBV7-2 and TRBJ2-5; 8 bases agree with TRBD2. The CDR3 length is 17 residues. Trimming removed 3 bases from V and 1 base from J; junction bases left unmatched: 10. CDR1 is SGHTA and CDR2 is FQGNSA in the germline V gene. CDR3 nucleotides: TGTGCCAGCAGCTTGGGTCTGTCTAGCGGGCCCCAAGAGACCCAGTACTTC. This codes for CASSLGLSSGPQETQYF. Full variable domain (remainder filled in from reference TRBV7-2 and TRBJ2-5): GAGVSQSPSNKVTEKGKDVELRCDPISGHTALYWYRQSLGQGLEFLIYFQGNSAPDKSGLPSDRFSAERTGGSVSTLTIQRTQQEDSAVYLCASSLGLSSGPQETQYFGPGTRLLVL.

This clone occurred a few times. V usage is TRBV15 and J usage is TRBJ1-5; D is possibly TRBD1 (5 bases). The CDR3 sequence is 15 residues long. Trimming pared 0 bases from V and 4 bases from J, leaving 10 bases between. The germline gives CDR1 LNHNV, CDR2 YYDKDF (reference sequence). The chain's CDR3 is CATSRDPGGNQPQHF. CDR3 bases: TGTGCCACCAGCAGAGATCCTGGGGGGAATCAGCCCCAGCATTTT.

This rearrangement joins TRBV20-1 to TRBJ2-3; D is undetermined. V was clipped by 5 bases and J by 1 base, with 1 base between them. The CDR3 is 10 amino acids. The germline gives CDR1 DFQATT, CDR2 SNEGSKA (reference sequence). Written as DNA, the CDR3 is TGCAGTGCTCGCACAGATACGCAGTATTTT. This sequence encodes CSARTDTQYF.

This chain uses TRBV30 with TRBJ2-2; weak D call: TRBD1 (6 bases). Per germline, CDR1 GTSNPN and CDR2 SVGIG (reference sequence). V lost 8 bases to trimming and J lost 2 bases, with 15 bases between them. The CDR3 covers 14 residues. The CDR3 protein is CARHEGHNTGELFF. CDR3 nucleotides: TGTGCCCGACACGAGGGACATAACACCGGGGAGCTGTTTTTT.

This clone appeared a few times. This chain uses TRBV19 with TRBJ2-2; perhaps TRBD1 as D (6 bases). The CDR3 covers 15 residues. Germline CDR1 reads LNHDA; CDR2 reads SQIVND (reference sequence). V gave up 8 bases and J gave up 8 bases, with 21 bases separating them. CDR3 DNA sequence: TGTGCCAGTCGCCCTCATCTGGGGGCCGGAGGGGAGCTGTTTTTT. Translating gives CASRPHLGAGGELFF.

The genes are TRBV21-1 and TRBJ2-7; the table names TRBD1, a call not compared with the DNA. TRBV21-1 is listed as a pseudogene. The CDR3 is 15 amino acids. The CDR3 DNA follows: TGTGCCAGCTGCGCCGGGACAGGGAACCCCTACGAGCAGTACTTC. Its protein product is CASCAGTGNPYEQYF.

The V call is TRBV11-3, the J call TRBJ2-7; 10 bases fit TRBD1. CDR3 length equals 15 residues. Germline CDR1 SGHNT, CDR2 YENEEA. With V trimmed by 4 bases and J by 3 bases, 6 bases remained unmatched. DNA of the CDR3: TGTGCCAGCAGCTCGACAGGGGGCTCGTACTACGAGCAGTACTTC. Encoded protein: CASSSTGGSYYEQYF. Drawing the rest from reference TRBV11-3 and TRBJ2-7, the complete variable domain is EAGVVQSPRYKIIEKKQPVAFWCNPISGHNTLYWYLQNLGQGPELLIRYENEEAVDDSQLPKDRFSAERLKGVDSTLKIQPAELGDSAVYLCASSSTGGSYYEQYFGPGTRLTVT.

The J gene is TRBJ2-1, the V gene TRBV7-2, with D tentatively TRBD1 or TRBD2 (5 bases each). Deletions cut 0 bases from V and 9 bases from J, with 12 bases between. The V gene's germline CDR1 is SGHTA and CDR2 FQGNSA. The CDR3 loop spans 14 amino acids. The CDR3 DNA is TGTGCCAGCAGCTTAGCTAGCGCTACAGGTGAGCAGTTCTTC. This encodes CASSLASATGEQFF.

The chain uses TRBV19 and TRBJ2-3, with D possibly being TRBD1 (6 bases). The CDR3 covers 16 residues. Germline assignment: CDR1 LNHDA and CDR2 SQIVND (reference sequence). Trimming stripped 7 bases from V and 2 bases from J, with 19 bases between. The CDR3 loop reads CASTDDRDTNTDTQYF. The CDR3 nucleotides read TGTGCCAGTACCGACGACCGGGACACAAACACAGATACGCAGTATTTT.